These 21 T cell receptor beta chains came from one sample sequenced in a study of beta chain features in type 1 diabetes. The study reverse transcribed the entire isolated RNA, so it sequenced expressed TCRB transcripts. Here immunoSEQ multiplex PCR was the method, and the copy in TCRdb shows in-frame clones only, minus some. The table has approximately 140,000 clones, approximately 9.8% seen once. The sequencing input was central memory CD4+ T cells from blood. Receptors originate from a woman aged 40 to 55 in good health.

The rearrangement links TRBV7-2 to TRBJ1-4, with D tentatively TRBD1 (6 bases). This CDR3 has 15 amino acids. In germline, CDR1 is SGHTA, CDR2 FQGNSA. The V end was cut by 1 base, the J end by 5 bases, with 11 bases between. CDR3 DNA: TGTGCCAGCAGCTTAGTCCAAAGGGGGAATGAAAAACTGTTTTTT. Protein sequence: CASSLVQRGNEKLFF.

This chain joins TRBV2 and TRBJ2-3; a weak D match, TRBD2 (6 bases). CDR3 length: 14 residues. Between the trimmed V and J ends, which lost 11 bases and 10 bases, there was a span of 25 bases. Per germline, CDR1 SNHLY and CDR2 FYNNEI. The CDR3 bases are TGTGCCGAGGGGACGGGACTTCTGGGCAGGGCGCAGTATTTT. The encoded protein is CAEGTGLLGRAQYF.

This clone has a handful of counts. V and J are TRBV7-2 and TRBJ2-3; 10 bases align to TRBD2. The CDR3 has 15 residues. Germline CDR1 reads SGHTA; CDR2 reads FQGNSA. V dropped 1 base and J dropped 11; count of bases not matched to a gene: 9. CDR3 residues: CASSLGAGGPEEQYF. CDR3 coding DNA: TGTGCCAGCAGCTTAGGAGCGGGGGGGCCTGAGGAGCAGTATTTT.

This sequence joins TRBV4-3 and TRBJ2-4, with D perhaps TRBD2 (5 bases). Between the trimmed V and J ends, which lost 0 bases and 8 bases, there was a span of 14 bases. Germline V CDR1 and CDR2: LGHNA, YSLEER. The CDR3 contains 15 residues. CDR3 protein: CASSQEASGWYIQYF. In DNA, the CDR3 is TGCGCCAGCAGCCAAGAGGCCAGCGGCTGGTACATTCAGTACTTC.

The chain combines TRBV4-2 with TRBJ2-7; D is possibly TRBD2 (5 bases). The ends were cut back, 1 base at V and 0 bases at J, with 13 bases in the middle. Germline CDR1 is LGHNA and CDR2 is YNFKEQ. The CDR3 is 16 amino acids. CDR3 sequence (DNA): TGTGCCAGCAGCCAAGGAAGCGGTGTCAGCTCCTACGAGCAGTACTTC. It codes for CASSQGSGVSSYEQYF.

V gene TRBV7-2 combines with J gene TRBJ2-3; 11 nucleotides line up with TRBD2. V shed 1 base and J 8 bases; nucleotides not matched to a gene: 11. Germline V gives CDR1 SGHTA, CDR2 FQGNSA. This CDR3 comprises 17 residues. CDR3 protein: CASSLGSSGGPQGTQYF. CDR3 in DNA: TGTGCCAGCAGCTTAGGCTCTAGCGGGGGGCCCCAGGGTACGCAGTATTTT.

The rearrangement uses TRBV6-1 and TRBJ1-4; no definite D call. The CDR3 runs 10 residues. V dropped 5 bases and J dropped 10 bases, with 5 bases sitting between them. Germline-derived CDR1 and CDR2 are MNHNS and SASEGT. DNA of the CDR3: TGTGCCAGCAGTCACACAAAACTGTTTTTT. Amino acid sequence: CASSHTKLFF.

This clone showed up just a few times. This chain uses TRBV6-5 with TRBJ2-3; D gene unclear. The V gene's germline CDR1 is MNHEY and CDR2 SVGAGI. Deletions cut 6 bases from V and 2 bases from J, with 12 bases between. The CDR3 totals 14 residues. In DNA, the CDR3 is TGTGCCAGCAGGTCACCTCTAAACACAGATACGCAGTATTTT. Translation: CASRSPLNTDTQYF.

This clone was counted a few times. CDR3 amino acids: CASSSTYRDRGEQFF. Here the CDR3 DNA reads TGCGCCAGCAGCTCCACCTACCGGGACAGGGGTGAGCAGTTCTTC. This chain links TRBV5-1 with TRBJ2-1; 10 positions match TRBD1. V trimming: 3 bases; J trimming: 9 bases; junction bases outside the gene matches: 9. The CDR3 covers 15 residues. Germline CDR1 and CDR2: SGHRS and YFSETQ.

This clone was detected only a few times. The chain uses TRBV7-2 and TRBJ1-1, with D perhaps TRBD1 (6 bases). V was clipped by 1 base and J by 4 bases, with 7 bases between them. The CDR3 consists of 13 residues. Looked up from germline, CDR1 is SGHTA and CDR2 is FQGNSA. CDR3: CASSLGQATEAFF. CDR3 coding DNA: TGTGCCAGCAGCTTAGGACAGGCCACTGAAGCTTTCTTT.

The V gene is TRBV10-1, the J gene TRBJ1-2, with 9 bases fitting TRBD1. The germline CDR1 and CDR2 sequences are WNHNN and SYGVQD (reference sequence). The CDR3 is 13 residues long. Unmatched junction bases numbered 2, after V lost 4 bases and J lost 5 bases. CDR3 sequence reads: CASSAGTGYGYTF. CDR3 sequence (DNA): TGCGCCAGCAGTGCCGGGACAGGGTATGGCTACACCTTC.

In this sample, this clone turned up many times. The rearrangement uses TRBV7-8 and TRBJ1-5; D unclear. The V end was cut by 5 bases, the J end by 11 bases, with 16 bases between. The germline V gene has CDR1 SGHVS and CDR2 FQNEAQ. The CDR3 covers 13 residues. CDR3: CASSLQDLQAQHF. Written as DNA, the CDR3 is TGTGCCAGCAGCCTGCAAGACCTGCAGGCCCAGCATTTT.

The V gene is TRBV10-3, the J gene TRBJ1-2; TRBD1 matches at 10 bases. J lost 6 bases, V lost 6 bases, and 10 bases had no gene match. Germline loops: CDR1 ENHRY, CDR2 SYGVKD. The CDR3 contains 15 residues. The CDR3 nucleotides read TGTGCCATCAGCTCCCGGGACAGGGGTAAGGATGGCTACACCTTC. It encodes CAISSRDRGKDGYTF.

This clone showed up just a few times. The chain recombines TRBV27 with TRBJ2-3; D gene ambiguous. V gave up 3 bases and J gave up 0 bases, with 7 bases separating them. Per germline, CDR1 MNHEY and CDR2 SMNVEV (reference sequence). The length of the CDR3 is 14 residues. For the CDR3, the DNA is TGTGCCAGCAGTTTCTCGGGTAGCACAGATACGCAGTATTTT. Its translation: CASSFSGSTDTQYF.

The gene calls are TRBV11-2 and TRBJ2-5; 10 nucleotides match TRBD1. V dropped 1 base and J dropped 5; count of bases not matched to a gene: 4. This CDR3 region has 15 residues. Per germline, CDR1 SGHAT and CDR2 FQNNGV. The CDR3, as DNA: TGTGCCAGCAGCTTAGGACAGGGGGCGCCGGAGACCCAGTACTTC. Its protein is CASSLGQGAPETQYF. The full variable domain, rest sourced from reference TRBV11-2 and TRBJ2-5, is EAGVAQSPRYKIIEKRQSVAFWCNPISGHATLYWYQQILGQGPKLLIQFQNNGVVDDSQLPKDRFSAERLKGVDSTLKIQPAKLEDSAVYLCASSLGQGAPETQYFGPGTRLLVL.

This clone was picked up a small number of times. The chain links TRBV19 to TRBJ2-2; a weak D match, TRBD2 (6 bases). Germline assignment: CDR1 LNHDA and CDR2 SQIVND (reference sequence). The CDR3 is 14 residues long. V was pared by 10 bases and J by 7 bases, with 19 bases between. CDR3 protein: CATQRVPEGGELFF. DNA for the CDR3: TGTGCCACGCAAAGGGTCCCGGAGGGCGGGGAGCTGTTTTTT.

In its sample, this clone was seen a few times. The chain couples TRBV5-5 to TRBJ2-6; 10 positions match TRBD2. The CDR3 is made up of 19 amino acids. Trimming cost V 0 bases and J 1 base; bases outside gene matches: 7. Germline V gene lookup returns CDR1 SGHKS and CDR2 YYEKEE (reference sequence). CDR3 sequence: CASSLVGGAGGSGANVLTF. CDR3 sequence (DNA): TGTGCCAGCAGCTTGGTCGGGGGAGCGGGGGGGTCTGGGGCCAACGTCCTGACTTTC.

V and J are TRBV11-3 and TRBJ2-7, with D maybe TRBD2 (6 bases). Trimming cost V 1 base and J 7 bases, with 8 bases left between them. Germline-derived CDR1 and CDR2 are SGHNT and YENEEA. The CDR3 consists of 12 residues. CDR3 sequence (DNA): TGTGCCAGCAGCTTAGTCGGGGGTGAGCAGTACTTC. It encodes CASSLVGGEQYF.

This clone was observed a few times. The V and J genes are TRBV14 and TRBJ2-2, with D possibly being TRBD1 (5 bases). V lost 4 bases, J lost 0 bases, and 12 bases lay in between. This CDR3 has 16 residues. CDR1 is SGHDN and CDR2 is FVKESK in the germline V gene. The CDR3 sequence is CASSRWTNANTGELFF. Written as DNA, the CDR3 is TGTGCCAGCAGCCGTTGGACAAACGCGAACACCGGGGAGCTGTTTTTT.

This rearrangement joins TRBV13 to TRBJ1-3; D unresolved. Germline assignment: CDR1 PRHDT and CDR2 FYEKMQ (reference sequence). The length of the CDR3 is 14 residues. Trimming left V 5 bases short and J 1 base short, with 9 bases between. The CDR3 bases are TGTGCCAGCAGCGGCCCGGGATCTGGAAACACCATATATTTT. It codes for CASSGPGSGNTIYF.

In its sample, this clone was seen a few times. The genes are TRBV5-1 and TRBJ1-4; D is perhaps TRBD1 (6 bases). Germline-derived CDR1 and CDR2 are SGHRS and YFSETQ. This CDR3 is built from 15 residues. Trimming pared 4 bases from V and 5 bases from J, leaving 15 bases between. CDR3 DNA: TGCGCCAGCAGCATCTCAGGGGCTTCGAATGAAAAACTGTTTTTT. This encodes CASSISGASNEKLFF.